The clone carrying this T cell receptor (beta chain) was counted between two and nine times. Deletions cut 0 bases from V and 8 bases from J, with 10 bases between. Germline CDR1 reads SNHLY; CDR2 reads FYNNEI. The CDR3 is made up of 13 amino acids. Every bit of the isolated RNA underwent reverse transcription, so sequencing read expressed TCRB transcripts. Profiling relied on immunoSEQ multiplex PCR, and the TCRdb table lists in-frame clones only, not all of them. The sample consists of about 230,000 clones, 9.6% of them appearing once. The source of the sample is a study of beta chain features in type 1 diabetes.

The chain combines TRBV2 with TRBJ1-1, with D perhaps matching TRBD1 (6 bases). Sequencing was done on a sample of naive CD4+ T cells from blood. This receptor was identified in a woman aged 18-35 years in good health. Written as DNA, the CDR3 is TGTGCCAGCAGTGAAGCGCGGGGGCCCGAAGCTTTCTTT. Encoded protein: CASSEARGPEAFF.